The clone carrying this T cell receptor (beta chain) was detected a few times. This entry comes from a study of T cells in Graves' hyperthyroidism and ophthalmopathy. CDR3 size: 12 residues. In germline, CDR1 is SQVTM, CDR2 ANQGSEA. V was pared by 5 bases and J by 5 bases, with 12 bases between. Researchers took RNA transcripts and amplified the TCR beta CDR3 regions from them. Using the HTBI primer set, a first-round RT-PCR was run on the TCR CDR3. TCRdb independently ran MiXCR on the multiplex PCR reads; one entry per CDR3 protein. This table holds 490,000 or so distinct CDR3 sequences, under 25% found once.

This chain connects TRBV29-1 to TRBJ1-2, with D unresolved. Sequencing input: blood. The receptor was isolated from an older woman with Graves' ophthalmopathy. The CDR3 protein is CSVRTGTYGYTF. The CDR3 DNA follows: TGCAGCGTTCGGACGGGAACATATGGCTACACCTTC.